This TCR beta chain stems from a study of T cells in localized non-small cell lung cancer. Whole-study findings and limits: Heterogeneity is still possible, as just one tumor region was sequenced.

As for this clone: Its matching antigen is unknown.

The CDR3 contains 15 residues. V gave up 0 bases and J gave up 1 base, with 11 bases separating them. Germline assignment: CDR1 SGHRS and CDR2 YFSETQ. Profiling relied on immunoSEQ multiplex PCR, and the TCRdb table lists in-frame clones only, not all of them. The sample holds 32,000 or so clones, under 90% seen once. This receptor was identified in a man aged 35 to 69 with stage I lung adenocarcinoma. The J gene is TRBJ2-7, the V gene TRBV5-1; weak D call: TRBD1 (6 bases). The sample was peripheral blood, taken before any cancer treatment. The CDR3 DNA sequence: TGCGCCAGCAGCTTGGGGACAACAGGGTCCTACGAGCAGTACTTC. Translation: CASSLGTTGSYEQYF.